This TCR beta chain was found in a study of blood T cell repertoires in COVID-19. For the study at large: There were acute and convalescent COVID-19 samples, and they came from the United States, Italy and Spain. T cells, B-cell-depleted T cells, or PBMCs provided the cDNA or gDNA that served as material.

As processed by the authors: Counts of nucleated cells, estimated from reference gene primer amplification, were obtained. Sequenced by immunoSEQ multiplex PCR; TCRdb stores in-frame clones only, minus some. That table gives V, J and clone size, and the DNA gave D and trimming. The repertoire holds approximately 360,000 clones, with more than 70% as singletons. V lost 4 bases to trimming and J lost 6 bases; unmatched junction nucleotides: 8. The CDR3 extends over 16 amino acids. Germline loops: CDR1 LNHDA, CDR2 SQIVND (reference sequence). The source of this sequence is a man aged 35-49 years with acute or convalescent COVID-19. The specimen was peripheral blood. J is TRBJ2-2 and V is TRBV19, with 10 positions matching TRBD2. CDR3 loop: CASSTRAGGPSGELFF. CDR3 sequence (DNA): TGTGCCAGTAGTACTCGAGCGGGGGGGCCGTCCGGGGAGCTGTTTTTT.